The sequence of this T cell receptor beta chain was determined in a study of regulatory T cells in long-lasting Graves disease. Study results and caveats: Persistent patients shared 2,500 to 3,000 public clonotypes among themselves. Newly diagnosed patients shared fewer, at 900 to 1,000.

Assembly of TCR beta libraries relied on iRepertoire HTBI primers together with Arm-PCR of CDR3 regions. TCRdb re-derived calls from the multiplex PCR reads in MiXCR, one entry per CDR3 protein. The table shows about 620,000 distinct CDR3 sequences, with roughly 15% occurring only once. Noted time point: newly diagnosed GD, antithyroid drugs for less than 3 months. PBMCs provided the RNA from which the TCR library was made. V dropped 4 bases and J dropped 6; count of bases not matched to a gene: 3. Germline V gene data show CDR1 as LGHDT and CDR2 as YNNKEL (reference sequence). The CDR3 is 14 residues long. This clonotype was detected ten times or more. What it recognizes is unknown. These data were also reused for a study on T cells in Graves' hyperthyroidism and ophthalmopathy.

This chain uses TRBV3-1 with TRBJ2-2; 9 positions agree with TRBD2. This receptor was obtained from a young woman with Graves disease. This specimen consisted of peripheral blood mononuclear cells (PBMCs), obtained at new diagnosis, from a patient treated with antithyroid drugs. The CDR3 spells CASSLSGRPGELFF. As DNA, the CDR3 is TGTGCCAGCAGCCTTAGCGGGAGACCCGGGGAGCTGTTTTTT.